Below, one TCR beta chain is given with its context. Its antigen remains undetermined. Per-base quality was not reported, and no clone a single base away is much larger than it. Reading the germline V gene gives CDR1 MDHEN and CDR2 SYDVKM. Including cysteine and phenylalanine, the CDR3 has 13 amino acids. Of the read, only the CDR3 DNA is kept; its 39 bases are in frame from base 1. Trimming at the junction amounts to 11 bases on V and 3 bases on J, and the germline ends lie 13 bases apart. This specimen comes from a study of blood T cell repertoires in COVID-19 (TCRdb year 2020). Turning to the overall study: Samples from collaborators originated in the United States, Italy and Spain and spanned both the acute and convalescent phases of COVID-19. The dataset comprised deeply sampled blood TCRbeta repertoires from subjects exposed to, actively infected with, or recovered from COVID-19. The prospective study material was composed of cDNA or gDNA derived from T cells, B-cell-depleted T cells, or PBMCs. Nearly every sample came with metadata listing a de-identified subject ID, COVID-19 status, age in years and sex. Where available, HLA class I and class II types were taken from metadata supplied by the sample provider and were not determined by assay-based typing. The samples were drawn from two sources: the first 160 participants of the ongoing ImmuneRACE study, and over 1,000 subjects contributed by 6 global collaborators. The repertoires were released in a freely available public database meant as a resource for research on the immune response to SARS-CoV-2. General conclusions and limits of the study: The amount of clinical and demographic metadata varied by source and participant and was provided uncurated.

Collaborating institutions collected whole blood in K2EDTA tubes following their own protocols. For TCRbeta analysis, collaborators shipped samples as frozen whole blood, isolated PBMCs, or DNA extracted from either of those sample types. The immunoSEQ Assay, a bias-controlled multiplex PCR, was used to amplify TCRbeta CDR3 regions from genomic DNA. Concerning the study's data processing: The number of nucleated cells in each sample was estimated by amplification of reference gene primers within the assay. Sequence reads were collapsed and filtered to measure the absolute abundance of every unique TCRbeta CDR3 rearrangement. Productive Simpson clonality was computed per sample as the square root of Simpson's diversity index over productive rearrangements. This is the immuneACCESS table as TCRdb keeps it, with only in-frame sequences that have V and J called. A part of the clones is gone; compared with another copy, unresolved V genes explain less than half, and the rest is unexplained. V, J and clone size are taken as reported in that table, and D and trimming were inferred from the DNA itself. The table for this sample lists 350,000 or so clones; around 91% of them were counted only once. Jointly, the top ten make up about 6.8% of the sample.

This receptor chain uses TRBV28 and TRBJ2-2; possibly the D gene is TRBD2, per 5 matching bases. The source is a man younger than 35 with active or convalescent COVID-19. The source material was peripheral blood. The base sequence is TGTGCCTCAGGAGAGAGGGACACCGGGGAGCTGTTTTTT. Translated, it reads CASGERDTGELFF.